A single sample is the source of the 16 T cell receptor beta chains below, sequenced in a study of blood T cell repertoires in COVID-19. TCRdb's copy holds only in-frame clones and misses some; the assay was immunoSEQ multiplex PCR. The table records approximately 80,000 clones, about 91% of them present only once. Sequenced input: peripheral blood. The receptors were gathered from an elderly woman with acute or convalescent COVID-19.

The chain couples TRBV27 to TRBJ2-4, with 14 bases lining up with TRBD2. The CDR3 runs 17 residues. With V trimmed by 5 bases and J by 6 bases, 9 bases remained unmatched. Germline loops: CDR1 MNHEY, CDR2 SMNVEV (reference sequence). Here the CDR3 reads CASSLRLAGGPGNIQYF. In DNA, the CDR3 is TGTGCCAGCAGTCTTCGACTAGCGGGAGGGCCTGGAAACATTCAGTACTTC.

In DNA form, the CDR3 reads TGTGCCAGCAGTGCCATGGCTAACACTGAAGCTTTCTTT. This gives the protein CASSAMANTEAFF. The J gene is TRBJ1-1, the V gene TRBV6-4; D gene uncertain. This CDR3 is built from 13 residues. Germline CDR1 is MRHNA and CDR2 is SNTAGT. V lost 4 bases to trimming and J lost 2 bases, with 8 bases between them.

V is TRBV6-5 and J is TRBJ2-5; TRBD2 aligns across 8 bases. This CDR3 contains 15 residues. Per germline, CDR1 MNHEY and CDR2 SVGAGI. V gave up 6 bases and J gave up 2 bases; unmatched junction bases: 8. CDR3 bases: TGTGCCAGCAGATGGACTAGCAGGTATCAAGAGACCCAGTACTTC. Protein product: CASRWTSRYQETQYF.

V gene TRBV4-1 combines with J gene TRBJ1-3; D not resolved. Trimming took 6 bases from V and 4 from J, leaving 13 bases between them. CDR1 is MGHRA and CDR2 is YSYEKL in the germline V gene. CDR3 length equals 14 residues. Written as DNA, the CDR3 is TGCGCCAGCAGTCATCCGGTCCCAGGAAACACCATATATTTT. Its protein product is CASSHPVPGNTIYF.

The gene calls are TRBV28 and TRBJ2-7, with 7 bases identical to TRBD1. The CDR3 covers 14 residues. Per the germline V gene, CDR1 is MDHEN and CDR2 is SYDVKM. Unmatched junction bases numbered 2, after V lost 3 bases and J lost 0 bases. This CDR3 reads CASSLTGPSYEQYF. The CDR3 DNA is TGTGCCAGCAGTTTGACAGGGCCCTCCTACGAGCAGTACTTC. Based on the CDR3 plus reference TRBV28 and TRBJ2-7, the full variable domain is DVKVTQSSRYLVKRTGEKVFLECVQDMDHENMFWYRQDPGLGLRLIYFSYDVKMKEKGDIPEGYSVSREKKERFSLILESASTNQTSMYLCASSLTGPSYEQYFGPGTRLTVT.

This clone was seen a single time. The chain combines TRBV12-5 with TRBJ1-1; TRBD1 is a possible D gene (5 bases). The CDR3 loop spans 13 amino acids. Trimming removed 4 bases at V and 3 bases at J, with 9 bases between. Germline CDR1 is LGHNT and CDR2 is FRNRAP. CDR3 sequence reads: CASGSQGYTEAFF. The CDR3, as DNA: TGTGCTAGTGGTTCCCAGGGATACACTGAAGCTTTCTTT.

The chain uses TRBV25-1 and TRBJ2-7; 8 bases agree with TRBD1. V lost 1 base, J lost 7 bases, and 9 bases stayed unmatched. The CDR3 totals 15 residues. Germline V gene lookup returns CDR1 MGHDK and CDR2 SYGVNS. CDR3 nucleotide sequence: TGTGCCAGCAGTGAATCTAAGACAGGGGCCCGGGAGCAGTACTTC. It specifies CASSESKTGAREQYF.

V and J are TRBV5-1 and TRBJ2-5; possible D gene TRBD2, 5 bases. The V gene lost 6 bases and the J gene lost 3 bases, with 21 bases spanning the gap. The CDR3 loop spans 16 amino acids. CDR1 is SGHRS and CDR2 is YFSETQ in the germline V gene. DNA for the CDR3: TGCGCCAGCAAACTTAGGTTTGGGGAGAGGGAAGAGACCCAGTACTTC. As protein: CASKLRFGEREETQYF.

This chain uses TRBV6-2 or TRBV6-3 with TRBJ2-1; 8 positions match TRBD2. The CDR3 is 16 residues long. Germline V gene data show CDR1 as MNHEY and CDR2 as SVGEGT. The J segment lost 3 bases and the V segment lost 5 bases, leaving 9 bases of the junction unmatched. The DNA for the CDR3 is TGTGCCAGCAGTGACCGACTAGCGCGAAGCTACAATGAGCAGTTCTTC. This gives the protein CASSDRLARSYNEQFF.

The chain is built from TRBV19 and TRBJ1-4; 8 nucleotides line up with TRBD1. The CDR3 totals 13 residues. From germline, CDR1 is LNHDA and CDR2 SQIVND (reference sequence). Trimming at V came to 8 bases and at J to 5 bases, leaving 4 bases not matched to a gene. CDR3 loop: CASRTGQNEKLFF. In nucleotides, the CDR3 is TGTGCCAGTCGGACAGGGCAGAATGAAAAACTGTTTTTT.

The chain's CDR3 is CASSYTDRRNQPQHF. The CDR3 nucleotides are TGTGCCAGCAGCTACACCGACAGACGCAATCAGCCCCAGCATTTT. The chain employs TRBV7-8 and TRBJ1-5, with D perhaps TRBD1 (5 bases). The CDR3 totals 15 residues. The germline CDR1 and CDR2 sequences are SGHVS and FQNEAQ. V was clipped by 4 bases and J by 2 bases, with 12 bases between them.

The genes are TRBV11-3 and TRBJ2-3, with 9 bases matching TRBD1. J lost 8 bases, V lost 5 bases, and 5 bases had no gene match. The germline V gene encodes CDR1 SGHNT and CDR2 YENEEA. The CDR3 is 13 residues long. The CDR3 loop is CASSRTQGATQYF. CDR3 DNA: TGTGCCAGCAGCAGAACACAGGGGGCTACGCAGTATTTT.

The CDR3 loop is CASSTIGANVLTF. CDR3 DNA: TGTGCCAGCAGTACAATAGGGGCCAACGTCCTGACTTTC. This rearrangement joins TRBV6-5 to TRBJ2-6; D ambiguous. Germline CDR1 is MNHEY and CDR2 is SVGAGI. The CDR3 consists of 13 residues. The germline V and J ends were trimmed by 5 bases and 4 bases, with 6 bases remaining between them.

V usage is TRBV9 and J usage is TRBJ2-2; weak D call: TRBD1 (5 bases). Trimming stripped 0 bases from V and 5 bases from J, with 11 bases between. The CDR3 is 15 residues long. Germline V CDR1 and CDR2: SGDLS, YYNGEE. In nucleotides, the CDR3 is TGTGCCAGCAGCGTAGTTGAAGGGGAAACCGGGGAGCTGTTTTTT. As protein: CASSVVEGETGELFF.

The chain links TRBV4-3 to TRBJ2-1; the match to TRBD2 covers 8 bases. Germline V gives CDR1 LGHNA, CDR2 YSLEER. This CDR3 contains 14 residues. V shed 4 bases and J 5 bases; nucleotides not matched to a gene: 4. CDR3 sequence reads: CASSPGGADNEQFF. CDR3 DNA sequence: TGCGCCAGCAGCCCCGGGGGGGCAGACAATGAGCAGTTCTTC.

This chain links TRBV7-3 with TRBJ2-7, with 10 nucleotides matching TRBD2. Germline CDR1 is SGHTA and CDR2 is FQGTGA. The CDR3 covers 18 residues. The junction had 14 bases not matched to a gene; V was cut back by 2 bases and J by 4 bases. CDR3 loop: CASSLPLNSGGPGYEQYF. The CDR3 region has the DNA TGTGCCAGCAGCTTACCGCTGAATAGCGGGGGGCCGGGATACGAGCAGTACTTC.